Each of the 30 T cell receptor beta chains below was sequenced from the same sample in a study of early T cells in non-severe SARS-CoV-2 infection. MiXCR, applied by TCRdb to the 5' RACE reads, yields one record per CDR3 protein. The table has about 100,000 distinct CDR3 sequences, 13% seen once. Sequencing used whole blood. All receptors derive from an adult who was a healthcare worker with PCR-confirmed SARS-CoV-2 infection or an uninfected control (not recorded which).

CDR3 DNA: TGCAGCGTTGTCAGTGCAACTAATGAAAAACTGTTTTTT. It yields the protein CSVVSATNEKLFF. The chain uses TRBV29-1 and TRBJ1-4; D is unresolved. The germline V gene encodes CDR1 SQVTM and CDR2 ANQGSEA. The CDR3 runs 13 residues. Trimming removed 4 bases at V and 0 bases at J, with 6 bases between.

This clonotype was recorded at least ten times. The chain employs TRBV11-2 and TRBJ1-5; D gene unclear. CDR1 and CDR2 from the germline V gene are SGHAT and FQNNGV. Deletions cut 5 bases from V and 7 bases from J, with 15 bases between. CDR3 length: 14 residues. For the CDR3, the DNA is TGTGCCAGCAGCCGAACATGGGCAGACCAGCCCCAGCATTTT. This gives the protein CASSRTWADQPQHF.

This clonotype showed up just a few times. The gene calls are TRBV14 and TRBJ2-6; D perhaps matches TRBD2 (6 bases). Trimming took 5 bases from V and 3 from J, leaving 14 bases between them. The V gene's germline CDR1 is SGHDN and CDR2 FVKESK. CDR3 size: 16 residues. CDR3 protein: CASSARGGFGANVLTF. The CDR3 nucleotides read TGTGCCAGCAGCGCTAGGGGAGGTTTTGGGGCCAACGTCCTGACTTTC.

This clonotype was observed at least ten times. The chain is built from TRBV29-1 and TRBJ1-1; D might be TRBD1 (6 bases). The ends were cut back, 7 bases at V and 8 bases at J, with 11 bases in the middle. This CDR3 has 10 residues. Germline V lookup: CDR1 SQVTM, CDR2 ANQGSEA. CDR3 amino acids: CSAWTAEAFF. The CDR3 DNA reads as TGCAGCGCTTGGACAGCCGAAGCTTTCTTT.

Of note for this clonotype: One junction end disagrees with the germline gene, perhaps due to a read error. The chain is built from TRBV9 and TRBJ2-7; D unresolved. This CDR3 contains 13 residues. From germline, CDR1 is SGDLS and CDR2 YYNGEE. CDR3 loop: CASSVVPSSEQYF. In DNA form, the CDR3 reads TGTGCCAGCAGCGTAGTCCCCTCCTCCGAGCAGTACTTC.

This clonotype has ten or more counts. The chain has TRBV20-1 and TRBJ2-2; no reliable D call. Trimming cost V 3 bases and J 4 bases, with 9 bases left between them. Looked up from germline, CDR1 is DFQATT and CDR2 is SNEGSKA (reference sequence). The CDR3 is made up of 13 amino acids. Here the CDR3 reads CSASLGFTGELFF. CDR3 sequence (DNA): TGCAGTGCTAGCTTGGGATTCACCGGGGAGCTGTTTTTT.

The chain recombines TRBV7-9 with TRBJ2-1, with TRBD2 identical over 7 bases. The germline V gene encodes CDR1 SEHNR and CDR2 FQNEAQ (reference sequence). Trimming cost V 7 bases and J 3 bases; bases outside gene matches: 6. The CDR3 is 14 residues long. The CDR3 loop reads CASTGRTHYNEQFF. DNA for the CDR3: TGTGCCAGCACCGGGAGGACTCACTACAATGAGCAGTTCTTC.

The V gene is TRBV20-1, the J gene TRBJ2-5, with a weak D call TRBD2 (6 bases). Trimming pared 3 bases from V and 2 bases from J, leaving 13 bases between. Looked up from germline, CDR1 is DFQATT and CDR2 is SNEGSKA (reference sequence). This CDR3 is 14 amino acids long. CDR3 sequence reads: CSASPGTVQETQYF. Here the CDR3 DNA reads TGCAGTGCTAGTCCTGGGACTGTTCAAGAGACCCAGTACTTC.

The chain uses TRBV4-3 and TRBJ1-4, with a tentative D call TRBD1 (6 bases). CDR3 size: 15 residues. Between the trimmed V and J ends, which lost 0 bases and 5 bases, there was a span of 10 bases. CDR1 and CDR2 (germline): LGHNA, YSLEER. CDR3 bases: TGCGCCAGCAGCCAAGATCGTCAGGGGAATGAAAAACTGTTTTTT. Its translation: CASSQDRQGNEKLFF.

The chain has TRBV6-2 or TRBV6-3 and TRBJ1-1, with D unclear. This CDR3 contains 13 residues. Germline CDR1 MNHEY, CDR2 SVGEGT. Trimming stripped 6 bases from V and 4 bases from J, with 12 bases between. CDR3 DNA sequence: TGTGCCAGCAGAACACCTTACAGCACTGAAGCTTTCTTT. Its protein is CASRTPYSTEAFF.

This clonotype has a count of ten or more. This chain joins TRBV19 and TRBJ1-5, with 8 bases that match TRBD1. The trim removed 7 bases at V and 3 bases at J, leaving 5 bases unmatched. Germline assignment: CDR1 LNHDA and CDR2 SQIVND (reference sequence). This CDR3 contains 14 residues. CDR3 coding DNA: TGTGCCAGTACCCCGGGACAGGTCAATCAGCCCCAGCATTTT. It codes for CASTPGQVNQPQHF.

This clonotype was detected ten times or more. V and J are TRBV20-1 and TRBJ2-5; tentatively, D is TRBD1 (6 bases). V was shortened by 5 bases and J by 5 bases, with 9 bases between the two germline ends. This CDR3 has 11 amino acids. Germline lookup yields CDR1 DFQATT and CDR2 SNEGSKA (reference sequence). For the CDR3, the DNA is TGCAGTGCTTACAGGGCGGAGACCCAGTACTTC. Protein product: CSAYRAETQYF.

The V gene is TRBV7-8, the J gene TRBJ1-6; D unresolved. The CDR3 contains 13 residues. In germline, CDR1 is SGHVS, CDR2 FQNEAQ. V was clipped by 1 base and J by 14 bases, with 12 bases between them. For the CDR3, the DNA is TGTGCCAGCAGCTTAGGCGGTACGAATTCCCTCCACTTT. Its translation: CASSLGGTNSLHF.

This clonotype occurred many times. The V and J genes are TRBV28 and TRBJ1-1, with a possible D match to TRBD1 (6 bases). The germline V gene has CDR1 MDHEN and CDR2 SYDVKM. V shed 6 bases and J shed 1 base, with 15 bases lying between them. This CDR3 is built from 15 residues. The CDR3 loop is CASSPGATGNTEAFF. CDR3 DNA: TGTGCCAGCAGCCCAGGGGCTACGGGGAACACTGAAGCTTTCTTT.

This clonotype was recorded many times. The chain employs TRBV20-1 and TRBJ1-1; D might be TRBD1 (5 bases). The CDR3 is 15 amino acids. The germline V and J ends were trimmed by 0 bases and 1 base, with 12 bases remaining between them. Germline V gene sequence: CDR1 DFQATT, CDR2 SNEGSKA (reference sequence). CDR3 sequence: CSARDLNRRNTEAFF. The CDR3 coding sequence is TGCAGTGCTAGAGATCTGAACAGGCGGAACACTGAAGCTTTCTTT.

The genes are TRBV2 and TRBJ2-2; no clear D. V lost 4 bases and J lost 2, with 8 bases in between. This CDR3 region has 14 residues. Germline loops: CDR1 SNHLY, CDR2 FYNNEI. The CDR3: CASSVRINTGELFF. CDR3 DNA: TGTGCCAGCAGTGTACGGATAAACACCGGGGAGCTGTTTTTT.

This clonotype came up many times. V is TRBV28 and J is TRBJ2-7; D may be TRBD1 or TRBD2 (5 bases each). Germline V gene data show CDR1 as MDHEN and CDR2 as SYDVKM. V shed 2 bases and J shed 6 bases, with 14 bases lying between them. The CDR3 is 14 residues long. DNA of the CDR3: TGTGCCAGCAGTTTAGACGTCAATGGGGGCGAGCAGTACTTC. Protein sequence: CASSLDVNGGEQYF.

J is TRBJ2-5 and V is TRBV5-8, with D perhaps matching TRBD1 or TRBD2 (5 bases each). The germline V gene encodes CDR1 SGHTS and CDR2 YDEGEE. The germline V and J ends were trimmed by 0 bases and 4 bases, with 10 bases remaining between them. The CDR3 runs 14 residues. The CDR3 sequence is CASSLVEGRETQYF. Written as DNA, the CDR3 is TGTGCCAGCAGCTTGGTAGAGGGGCGAGAGACCCAGTACTTC.

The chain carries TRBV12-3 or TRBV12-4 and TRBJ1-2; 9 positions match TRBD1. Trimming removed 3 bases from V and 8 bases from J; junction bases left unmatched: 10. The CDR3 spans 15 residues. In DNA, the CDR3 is TGTGCCAGCAGTTTCCAACAGACAGGGGGGCACGGCTACACCTTC. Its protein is CASSFQQTGGHGYTF.

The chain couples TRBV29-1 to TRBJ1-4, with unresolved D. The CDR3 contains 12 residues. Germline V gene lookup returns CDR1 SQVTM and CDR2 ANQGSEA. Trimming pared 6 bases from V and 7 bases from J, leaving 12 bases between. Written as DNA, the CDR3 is TGCAGCGTGTACGAGGGAAGTGAAAAACTGTTTTTT. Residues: CSVYEGSEKLFF.

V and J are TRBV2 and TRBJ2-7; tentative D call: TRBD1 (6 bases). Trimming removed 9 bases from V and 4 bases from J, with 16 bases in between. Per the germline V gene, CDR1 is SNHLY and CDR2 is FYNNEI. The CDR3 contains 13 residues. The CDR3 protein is CASDSTGTYEQYF. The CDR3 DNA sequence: TGTGCCAGTGACTCGACAGGAACTTACGAGCAGTACTTC.

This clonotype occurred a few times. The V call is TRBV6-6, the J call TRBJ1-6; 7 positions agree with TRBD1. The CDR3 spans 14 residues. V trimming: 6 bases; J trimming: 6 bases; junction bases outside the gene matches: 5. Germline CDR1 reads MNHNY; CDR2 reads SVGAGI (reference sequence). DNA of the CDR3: TGTGCCAGCAGCTCAGACAGGGTTAATTCACCCCTCCACTTT. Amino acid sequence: CASSSDRVNSPLHF.

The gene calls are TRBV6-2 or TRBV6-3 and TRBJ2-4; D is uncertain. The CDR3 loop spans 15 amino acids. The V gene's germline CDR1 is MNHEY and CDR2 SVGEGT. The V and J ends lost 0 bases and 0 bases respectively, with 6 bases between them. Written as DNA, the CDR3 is TGTGCCAGCAGTTACTCGGCCGGAGCCAAAAACATTCAGTACTTC. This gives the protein CASSYSAGAKNIQYF.

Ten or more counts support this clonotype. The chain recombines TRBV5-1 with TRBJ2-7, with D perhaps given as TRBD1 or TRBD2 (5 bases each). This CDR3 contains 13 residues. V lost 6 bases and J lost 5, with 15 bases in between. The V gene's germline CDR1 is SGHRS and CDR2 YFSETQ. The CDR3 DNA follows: TGCGCCAGCAATGAGGGGACCGACAACGAGCAGTACTTC. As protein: CASNEGTDNEQYF.

CDR3: CASSRTGGREKLFF. DNA for the CDR3: TGTGCCAGCAGCCGGACAGGGGGACGCGAAAAACTGTTTTTT. The gene calls are TRBV7-9 and TRBJ1-4; 10 bases match TRBD1. The CDR3 contains 14 residues. Losses at the gene ends were 5 bases for V and 8 bases for J; bases not matched to a gene: 5. Per germline, CDR1 SEHNR and CDR2 FQNEAQ (reference sequence).

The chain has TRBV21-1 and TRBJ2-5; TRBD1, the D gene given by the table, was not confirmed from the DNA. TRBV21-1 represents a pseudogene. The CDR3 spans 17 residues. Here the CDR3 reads CASSETPGHRGQETQYF. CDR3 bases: TGTGCCAGCAGCGAAACCCCGGGACACAGAGGACAAGAGACCCAGTACTTC.

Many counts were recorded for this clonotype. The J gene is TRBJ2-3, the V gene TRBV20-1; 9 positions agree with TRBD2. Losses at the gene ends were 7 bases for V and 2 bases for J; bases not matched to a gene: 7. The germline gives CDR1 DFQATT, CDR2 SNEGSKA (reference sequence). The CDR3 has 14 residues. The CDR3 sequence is CSVTTSGDTDTQYF. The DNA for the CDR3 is TGCAGTGTTACGACTAGCGGAGACACAGATACGCAGTATTTT.

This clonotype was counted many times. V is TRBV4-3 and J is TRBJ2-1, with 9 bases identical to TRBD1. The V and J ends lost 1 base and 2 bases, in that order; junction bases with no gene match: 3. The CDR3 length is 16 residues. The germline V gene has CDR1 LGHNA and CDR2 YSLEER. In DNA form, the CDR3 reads TGCGCCAGCAGCCAAGGGGACAGGGATACCTACAATGAGCAGTTCTTC. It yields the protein CASSQGDRDTYNEQFF.

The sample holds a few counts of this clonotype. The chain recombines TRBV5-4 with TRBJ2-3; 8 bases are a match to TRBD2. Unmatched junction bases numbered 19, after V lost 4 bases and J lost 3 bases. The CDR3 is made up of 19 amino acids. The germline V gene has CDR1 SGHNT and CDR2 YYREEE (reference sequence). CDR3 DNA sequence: TGTGCCAGCAGCCCCGGGGGAGGGCGGGGGGCCTCCGGTACAGATACGCAGTATTTT. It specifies CASSPGGGRGASGTDTQYF.

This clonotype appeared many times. The CDR3 nucleotides are TGTGCCAGCTACAGGGACGGACGAAACTATGGCTACACCTTC. Translating gives CASYRDGRNYGYTF. V is TRBV6-5 and J is TRBJ1-2, with D perhaps matching TRBD1 (6 bases). Germline V lookup: CDR1 MNHEY, CDR2 SVGAGI. CDR3 length: 14 amino acids. Between the trimmed V and J ends, which lost 8 bases and 2 bases, there was a span of 15 bases.